One sample yielded the 20 T cell receptor beta chains listed below, sequenced in a study of chemoradiotherapy in HPV16-positive cancers. Generated by immunoSEQ multiplex PCR, the TCRdb table keeps only in-frame clones and is missing some. The sample consists of 4,500 or so clones, 55% to 80% of them appearing once. The source material was tumor tissue, sampled from a patient who underwent chemoradiotherapy. These receptors were obtained from a human donor with HPV-associated anogenital cancer.

V and J are TRBV7-9 and TRBJ1-5, with D possibly being TRBD1 (6 bases). Germline CDR1 SEHNR, CDR2 FQNEAQ (reference sequence). CDR3 size: 16 residues. The CDR3 sequence: CAAANLGGVWNQPQHF. Written as DNA, the CDR3 is TGTGCAGCAGCCAATTTAGGGGGGGTTTGGAATCAGCCCCAGCATTTT. The complete variable domain, with remaining parts taken from reference TRBV7-9 and TRBJ1-5, reads DTGVSQNPRHKITKRGQNVTFRCDPISEHNRLYWYRQTLGQGPEFLTYFQNEAQLEKSRLLSDRFSAERPKGSFSTLEIQRTEQGDSAMYLCAAANLGGVWNQPQHFGDGTRLSIL.

The chain uses TRBV10-1 and TRBJ2-3, with TRBD2 matching over 11 bases. The germline V gene encodes CDR1 WNHNN and CDR2 SYGVQD (reference sequence). This CDR3 has 15 residues. V dropped 5 bases and J dropped 6; count of bases not matched to a gene: 7. The CDR3 region has the DNA TGCGCCAGCAGTCCTAGCGGGAGGCCCACGGATACGCAGTATTTT. Amino acid sequence: CASSPSGRPTDTQYF.

The rearrangement links TRBV7-2 to TRBJ2-3; D uncertain. This CDR3 is 13 amino acids long. Germline V gene sequence: CDR1 SGHTA, CDR2 FQGNSA. Trimming took 0 bases from V and 6 from J, leaving 7 bases between them. This CDR3 reads CASSLAALDTQYF. The CDR3 bases are TGTGCCAGCAGCTTAGCCGCGTTGGATACGCAGTATTTT.

V and J are TRBV7-9 and TRBJ1-4; perhaps TRBD1 as D (5 bases). The CDR3 length is 14 residues. Trimming removed 5 bases at V and 2 bases at J, with 9 bases between. CDR1 is SEHNR and CDR2 is FQNEAQ in the germline V gene (reference sequence). DNA for the CDR3: TGTGCCAGCAGCCCCAGACAGACTAATGAAAAACTGTTTTTT. Amino acid sequence: CASSPRQTNEKLFF.

The chain's CDR3 is CASSLVKTSNEQFF. As DNA, the CDR3 is TGTGCCAGCAGCTTAGTGAAGACTAGTAATGAGCAGTTCTTC. The chain employs TRBV7-8 and TRBJ2-1; D possibly corresponds to TRBD2 (6 bases). The V gene lost 1 base and the J gene lost 7 bases, with 11 bases spanning the gap. This CDR3 is 14 amino acids long. Germline CDR1 is SGHVS and CDR2 is FQNEAQ.

This clone appeared a few times. The chain recombines TRBV5-4 with TRBJ2-1, with TRBD2 matching 9 bases. CDR1 and CDR2 (germline): SGHNT, YYREEE (reference sequence). The CDR3 contains 15 residues. J gave up 4 bases and V 0 bases, and 2 bases lay outside the gene matches. CDR3 nucleotide sequence: TGTGCCAGCAGCTTGGGACTAGCGGATTACAATGAGCAGTTCTTC. Amino acid sequence: CASSLGLADYNEQFF.

This chain joins TRBV5-5 and TRBJ1-5; D is undetermined. The CDR3 runs 14 residues. The germline gives CDR1 SGHKS, CDR2 YYEKEE (reference sequence). With 0 bases removed from V and 4 bases from J, the gap between germline ends came to 8 bases. The CDR3 DNA sequence: TGTGCCAGCAGCTTGGTGAATTTTAATCAGCCCCAGCATTTT. This sequence encodes CASSLVNFNQPQHF. Looking up the rest from reference TRBV5-5 and TRBJ1-5 gives the full variable domain: DAGVTQSPTHLIKTRGQQVTLRCSPISGHKSVSWYQQVLGQGPQFIFQYYEKEERGRGNFPDRFSARQFPNYSSELNVNALLLGDSALYLCASSLVNFNQPQHFGDGTRLSIL.

This clone was detected only once. The chain employs TRBV10-3 and TRBJ2-7; D unclear. Germline V gene lookup returns CDR1 ENHRY and CDR2 SYGVKD. V lost 8 bases to trimming and J lost 2 bases, with 4 bases between them. The CDR3 extends over 10 amino acids. CDR3 sequence: CAIGTYEQYF. CDR3 DNA sequence: TGTGCCATCGGGACCTACGAGCAGTACTTC.

This clone showed up just a few times. V usage is TRBV18 and J usage is TRBJ2-7, with D possibly matching TRBD1 (6 bases). Germline V gives CDR1 KGHSH, CDR2 LQKENI. V was cut by 6 bases and J by 5 bases, with 20 bases left in between. The CDR3 covers 15 residues. This CDR3 reads CASSPSPGHGHEQYF. The CDR3 region has the DNA TGTGCCAGCTCGCCATCCCCGGGACATGGCCACGAGCAGTACTTC. Full variable domain (outside the CDR3, taken from reference TRBV18 and TRBJ2-7): NAGVMQNPRHLVRRRGQEARLRCSPMKGHSHVYWYRQLPEEGLKFMVYLQKENIIDESGMPKERFSAEFPKEGPSILRIQQVVRGDSAAYFCASSPSPGHGHEQYFGPGTRLTVT.

The genes are TRBV7-2 and TRBJ2-1; D is possibly TRBD1 or TRBD2 (6 bases each). The CDR3 is 14 amino acids. Germline V gene sequence: CDR1 SGHTA, CDR2 FQGNSA. V lost 2 bases and J 8 bases, leaving 13 bases between the germline ends. The CDR3 protein is CASSLPRRGDEQFF. The CDR3 nucleotides are TGTGCCAGCAGCTTACCACGGAGGGGGGATGAGCAGTTCTTC. Full variable domain (remainder filled in from reference TRBV7-2 and TRBJ2-1): GAGVSQSPSNKVTEKGKDVELRCDPISGHTALYWYRQSLGQGLEFLIYFQGNSAPDKSGLPSDRFSAERTGGSVSTLTIQRTQQEDSAVYLCASSLPRRGDEQFFGPGTRLTVL.

This chain connects TRBV19 to TRBJ2-7; D might be TRBD2 (5 bases). This CDR3 spans 14 amino acids. V lost 1 base to trimming and J lost 1 base, with 8 bases between them. Germline CDR1 and CDR2: LNHDA and SQIVND (reference sequence). The CDR3 here is CASSIATGSYEQYF. CDR3 nucleotide sequence: TGTGCCAGTAGTATAGCCACGGGGTCCTACGAGCAGTACTTC.

The chain carries TRBV11-2 and TRBJ2-2; weak D call: TRBD2 (5 bases). Germline CDR1 is SGHAT and CDR2 is FQNNGV. Trimming cost V 1 base and J 6 bases, with 9 bases left between them. This CDR3 has 14 amino acids. This CDR3 reads CASSLAPGAGELFF. In DNA form, the CDR3 reads TGTGCCAGCAGCTTAGCCCCCGGGGCCGGGGAGCTGTTTTTT.

This clone appeared a few times. The chain has TRBV28 and TRBJ2-5; D is unresolved. CDR1 is MDHEN and CDR2 is SYDVKM in the germline V gene. The CDR3 consists of 12 residues. The V end lost 3 bases, the J end lost 6 bases, and 8 bases lay between the germline ends. The CDR3 nucleotides read TGTGCCAGCAGTTTTTCGTCACAGACCCAGTACTTC. This sequence encodes CASSFSSQTQYF.

V and J are TRBV19 and TRBJ2-1, with a tentative D call TRBD1 (6 bases). This CDR3 comprises 15 residues. V was pared by 5 bases and J by 0 bases, with 11 bases between. CDR1 and CDR2 (germline): LNHDA, SQIVND (reference sequence). CDR3 sequence reads: CASSSQGSSYNEQFF. The CDR3 bases are TGTGCCAGTAGTTCACAGGGTAGCTCCTACAATGAGCAGTTCTTC. The whole variable domain, remainder taken from reference TRBV19 and TRBJ2-1, is DGGITQSPKYLFRKEGQNVTLSCEQNLNHDAMYWYRQDPGQGLRLIYYSQIVNDFQKGDIAEGYSVSREKKESFPLTVTSAQKNPTAFYLCASSSQGSSYNEQFFGPGTRLTVL.

The rearrangement links TRBV27 to TRBJ1-3; no reliable D call. CDR1 is MNHEY and CDR2 is SMNVEV in the germline V gene (reference sequence). Trimming cost V 3 bases and J 2 bases, with 11 bases left between them. CDR3 length equals 15 residues. The CDR3, as DNA: TGTGCCAGCAGTTTGAGGGCCCACCCTGGAAACACCATATATTTT. It encodes CASSLRAHPGNTIYF.

This chain links TRBV11-2 with TRBJ2-5; TRBD2 matches at 8 bases. Trimming cost V 5 bases and J 5 bases; bases outside gene matches: 10. Looked up from germline, CDR1 is SGHAT and CDR2 is FQNNGV. The length of the CDR3 is 15 residues. The CDR3 coding sequence is TGTGCCAGCAGCCTGCCCGGGGGGGCGAGGGAGACCCAGTACTTC. Protein sequence: CASSLPGGARETQYF. Together with reference TRBV11-2 and TRBJ2-5, the CDR3 gives the full variable domain: EAGVAQSPRYKIIEKRQSVAFWCNPISGHATLYWYQQILGQGPKLLIQFQNNGVVDDSQLPKDRFSAERLKGVDSTLKIQPAKLEDSAVYLCASSLPGGARETQYFGPGTRLLVL.

This sequence joins TRBV21-1 and TRBJ2-4. TRBV21-1 is described as a pseudogene. The CDR3 is made up of 12 amino acids. The DNA for the CDR3 is TGTGCCAGCAGCAGGGGGATAAACATTCAGTACTTC. Residues: CASSRGINIQYF.

V is TRBV12-5 and J is TRBJ2-3; D is possibly TRBD2 (5 bases). The CDR3 is 16 amino acids. Germline lookup yields CDR1 LGHNT and CDR2 FRNRAP. Trimming took 1 base from V and 0 from J, leaving 11 bases between them. The CDR3 region has the DNA TGTGCTAGTGGTTTGGGAGACTGCGGGAGCACAGATACGCAGTATTTT. Translation: CASGLGDCGSTDTQYF.

V is TRBV15 and J is TRBJ2-1; the D gene is possibly TRBD1 (6 bases). Trimming removed 0 bases from V and 15 bases from J, with 18 bases in between. The CDR3 has 14 residues. Germline-derived CDR1 and CDR2 are LNHNV and YYDKDF (reference sequence). CDR3 in amino acids: CATSRDIVGAPAFF. In DNA form, the CDR3 reads TGTGCCACCAGCAGAGATATTGTGGGGGCCCCTGCGTTCTTC.

The chain has TRBV5-8 and TRBJ2-1; the D gene could be TRBD1 or TRBD2 (5 bases each). Germline loops: CDR1 SGHTS, CDR2 YDEGEE. Trimming shortened V by 0 bases and J by 0 bases, and 7 bases separated the two germline ends. The CDR3 sequence is 15 residues long. Here the CDR3 DNA reads TGTGCCAGCAGCTTGGGGGGGAGCTCCTACAATGAGCAGTTCTTC. Protein: CASSLGGSSYNEQFF.